One sample yielded the 12 T cell receptor beta chains listed below, sequenced in a study of T cells after yellow fever vaccination. TCRdb processed the 5' RACE reads anew with MiXCR; each CDR3 protein has one entry. The table records about 140,000 distinct CDR3 sequences, less than 9.5% of them present only once. Here the sequenced sample was CD4+ T cells sorted from PBMCs, taken 5 days after the yellow fever booster vaccination. These receptors came from a man aged 25 to 40 who received the YFV17D yellow fever vaccine.

This clonotype has ten or more counts. This chain connects TRBV19 to TRBJ1-6; possibly TRBD1 for D (6 bases). Per the germline V gene, CDR1 is LNHDA and CDR2 is SQIVND (reference sequence). Trimming removed 4 bases at V and 3 bases at J, with 7 bases between. This CDR3 is 14 amino acids long. CDR3 DNA: TGTGCCAGTAGTACGGACAGCTATAATTCACCCCTCCACTTT. Translated: CASSTDSYNSPLHF.

This clonotype was recorded at least ten times. This chain connects TRBV11-2 to TRBJ2-1; tentative D call: TRBD2 (5 bases). The CDR3 covers 12 residues. CDR1 SGHAT and CDR2 FQNNGV come from the germline V gene. Trimming took off 5 bases at V and 5 bases at J, with 7 bases between the two ends. The CDR3 is CASSSGNNEQFF. The CDR3 nucleotides are TGTGCCAGCAGCAGCGGTAACAATGAGCAGTTCTTC.

This clonotype was recorded at least ten times. V gene TRBV20-1 combines with J gene TRBJ2-3; TRBD2 agrees at 7 bases. The CDR3 runs 14 residues. J gave up 6 bases and V 3 bases, and 9 bases lay outside the gene matches. From germline, CDR1 is DFQATT and CDR2 SNEGSKA (reference sequence). For the CDR3, the DNA is TGCAGTGCTAGGACGGCGGGAGCCAAGGATACGCAGTATTTT. Protein: CSARTAGAKDTQYF.

In its sample, this clonotype was seen many times. J is TRBJ2-1 and V is TRBV4-3; D is unclear. This CDR3 contains 13 residues. The V end lost 1 base, the J end lost 4 bases, and 5 bases lay between the germline ends. Germline V lookup: CDR1 LGHNA, CDR2 YSLEER. CDR3 protein: CASSQGEYNEQFF. CDR3 sequence (DNA): TGCGCCAGCAGCCAAGGGGAATACAATGAGCAGTTCTTC.

The V and J genes are TRBV5-1 and TRBJ1-1; 9 bases are shared with TRBD1. This CDR3 is 16 amino acids long. Per the germline V gene, CDR1 is SGHRS and CDR2 is YFSETQ. The J segment lost 1 base and the V segment lost 0 bases, leaving 4 bases of the junction unmatched. CDR3 coding DNA: TGCGCCAGCAGCTTGGTCAGGGACAGGGCGAACACTGAAGCTTTCTTT. It yields the protein CASSLVRDRANTEAFF.

V is TRBV25-1 and J is TRBJ1-2; tentative D call: TRBD1 (6 bases). The CDR3 is 12 amino acids. The germline V gene encodes CDR1 MGHDK and CDR2 SYGVNS. Between the trimmed V and J ends, which lost 8 bases and 7 bases, there was a span of 14 bases. CDR3 DNA: TGTGCCAGCGGTGCAACAGGGTCTGGCTACACCTTC. It specifies CASGATGSGYTF.

This clonotype was seen repeatedly, ten times or more. The chain has TRBV5-6 and TRBJ2-3, with D possibly being TRBD2 (5 bases). The CDR3 length is 14 residues. Germline V CDR1 and CDR2: SGHDT, YYEEEE. The V gene lost 2 bases and the J gene lost 5 bases, with 12 bases spanning the gap. CDR3 coding DNA: TGTGCCAGCAGCTTTTTTGCCGGGATAGATACGCAGTATTTT. As protein: CASSFFAGIDTQYF. The full variable domain, completed using reference TRBV5-6 and TRBJ2-3, is DAGVTQSPTHLIKTRGQQVTLRCSPKSGHDTVSWYQQALGQGPQFIFQYYEEEERQRGNFPDRFSGHQFPNYSSELNVNALLLGDSALYLCASSFFAGIDTQYFGPGTRLTVL.

The rearrangement joins TRBV6-5 to TRBJ1-1, with D possibly TRBD1 on 5 matching bases. Germline V gene sequence: CDR1 MNHEY, CDR2 SVGAGI. The CDR3 covers 11 residues. Between the trimmed V and J ends, which lost 8 bases and 4 bases, there was a span of 8 bases. The chain's CDR3 is CASGTSTEAFF. The CDR3 coding sequence is TGTGCCAGCGGGACGTCCACTGAAGCTTTCTTT.

This clonotype was detected only a few times. The chain couples TRBV3-1 to TRBJ2-1; 12 positions agree with TRBD2. The germline V gene has CDR1 LGHDT and CDR2 YNNKEL (reference sequence). V shed 8 bases and J 7 bases; nucleotides not matched to a gene: 6. The CDR3 contains 14 residues. The CDR3 DNA reads as TGTGCCAGCCTAGCGGGAGGGATGGGTAATGAGCAGTTCTTC. This sequence encodes CASLAGGMGNEQFF.

This clonotype occurred many times. This sequence joins TRBV20-1 and TRBJ2-3; TRBD2 matches 8 bases. This CDR3 is 19 amino acids long. V shed 0 bases and J 4 bases; nucleotides not matched to a gene: 18. Germline values: CDR1 DFQATT, CDR2 SNEGSKA (reference sequence). The CDR3 DNA follows: TGCAGTGCTAGAGATCAGTTGGGGCTAGCGGGCCTCCGGGCAGATACGCAGTATTTT. This encodes CSARDQLGLAGLRADTQYF.

The rearrangement joins TRBV6-1 to TRBJ2-1; 13 bases match TRBD2. CDR1 is MNHNS and CDR2 is SASEGT in the germline V gene. This CDR3 contains 16 residues. With 4 bases clipped from V and 7 bases from J, the junction kept 7 bases outside the gene matches. CDR3 sequence (DNA): TGTGCCAGCAGTGCGAATAGGGGACTAGCGGGAAATGAGCAGTTCTTC. Protein: CASSANRGLAGNEQFF.

This clonotype was recorded at least ten times. The V call is TRBV3-1, the J call TRBJ1-2; 7 bases fit TRBD1. Germline CDR1 LGHDT, CDR2 YNNKEL (reference sequence). V was pared by 2 bases and J by 7 bases, with 4 bases of the junction left unmatched. This CDR3 has 13 amino acids. The CDR3, as DNA: TGTGCCAGCAGCCAATACAGGGGAGTTGGCTACACCTTC. Its translation: CASSQYRGVGYTF.